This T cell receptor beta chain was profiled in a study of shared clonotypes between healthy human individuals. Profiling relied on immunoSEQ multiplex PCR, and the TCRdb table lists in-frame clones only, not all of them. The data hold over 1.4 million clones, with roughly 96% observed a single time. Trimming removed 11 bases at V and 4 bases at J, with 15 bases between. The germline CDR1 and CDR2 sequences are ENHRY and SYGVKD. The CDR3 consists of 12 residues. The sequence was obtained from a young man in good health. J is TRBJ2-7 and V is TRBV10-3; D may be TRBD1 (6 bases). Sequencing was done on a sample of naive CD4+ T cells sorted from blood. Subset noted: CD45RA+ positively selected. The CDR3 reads CAARGQGYEQYF. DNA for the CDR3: TGTGCCGCCCGAGGGCAGGGGTACGAGCAGTACTTC.